The entry that follows covers one TCR beta chain sequence. The data were taken from a study of T-cell memory formation after mild COVID-19. TCRdb processed the 5' RACE reads anew with MiXCR; each CDR3 protein has one entry. The data show around 530,000 distinct CDR3 sequences, roughly 20% seen once. From germline, CDR1 is SEHNR and CDR2 FQNEAQ (reference sequence). The CDR3 totals 14 residues. Between the trimmed V and J ends, which lost 3 bases and 10 bases, there was a span of 16 bases. Sequenced sample: PBMCs or a T cell subset sorted from them (not recorded which). V is TRBV7-9 and J is TRBJ2-1; D may be TRBD1 or TRBD2 (6 bases each). The TCR originated in an adult woman who had mild COVID-19 (a few samples of this study predate the infection). Cell type and time point are not known. The CDR3 sequence is CASSLEGGMFEQFF. The CDR3 DNA is TGTGCCAGCAGCTTGGAGGGGGGTATGTTCGAGCAGTTCTTC.